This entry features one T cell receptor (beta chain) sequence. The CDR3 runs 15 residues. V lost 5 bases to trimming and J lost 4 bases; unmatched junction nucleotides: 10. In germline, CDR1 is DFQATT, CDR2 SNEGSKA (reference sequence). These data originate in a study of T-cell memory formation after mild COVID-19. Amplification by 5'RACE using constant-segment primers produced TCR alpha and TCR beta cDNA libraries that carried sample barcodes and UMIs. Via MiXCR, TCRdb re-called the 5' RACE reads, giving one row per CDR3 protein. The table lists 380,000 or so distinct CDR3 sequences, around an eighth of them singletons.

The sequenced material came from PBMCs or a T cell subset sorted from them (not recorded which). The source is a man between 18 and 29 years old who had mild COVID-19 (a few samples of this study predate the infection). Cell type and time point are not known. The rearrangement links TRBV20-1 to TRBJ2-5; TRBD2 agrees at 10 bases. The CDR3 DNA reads TGCAGTGCTCGGGTAGCGGGGGGCGCGGGAGAGACCCAGTACTTC. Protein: CSARVAGGAGETQYF.